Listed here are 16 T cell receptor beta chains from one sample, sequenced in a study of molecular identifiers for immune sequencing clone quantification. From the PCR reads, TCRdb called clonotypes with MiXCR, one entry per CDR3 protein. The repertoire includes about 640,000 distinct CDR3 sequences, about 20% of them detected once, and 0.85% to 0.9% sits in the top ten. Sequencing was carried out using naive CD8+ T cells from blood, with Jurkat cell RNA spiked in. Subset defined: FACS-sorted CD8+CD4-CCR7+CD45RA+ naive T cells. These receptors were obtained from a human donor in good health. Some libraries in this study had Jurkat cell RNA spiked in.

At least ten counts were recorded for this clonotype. CDR3 protein: CASSPSWGLTYEQYF. Here the CDR3 DNA reads TGTGCCAGCAGCCCATCTTGGGGGCTGACCTACGAGCAGTACTTC. This chain connects TRBV7-6 to TRBJ2-7; possible D gene TRBD1, 6 bases. CDR3 length equals 15 residues. Germline V gene sequence: CDR1 SGHVS, CDR2 FNYEAQ. The germline V and J ends were trimmed by 5 bases and 2 bases, with 16 bases remaining between them.

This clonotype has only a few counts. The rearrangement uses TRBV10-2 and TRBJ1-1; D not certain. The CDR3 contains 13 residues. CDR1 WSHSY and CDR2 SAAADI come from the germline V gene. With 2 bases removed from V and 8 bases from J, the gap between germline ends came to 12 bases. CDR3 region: CASSEGLSWEAFF. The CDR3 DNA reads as TGCGCCAGCAGTGAGGGGCTTAGCTGGGAAGCTTTCTTT.

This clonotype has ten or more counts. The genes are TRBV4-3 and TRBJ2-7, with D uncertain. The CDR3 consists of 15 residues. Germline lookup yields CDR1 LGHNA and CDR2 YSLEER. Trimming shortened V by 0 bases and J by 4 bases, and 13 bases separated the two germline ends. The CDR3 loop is CASSQDRHSSYEQYF. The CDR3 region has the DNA TGCGCCAGCAGCCAAGATAGGCACAGCTCATACGAGCAGTACTTC.

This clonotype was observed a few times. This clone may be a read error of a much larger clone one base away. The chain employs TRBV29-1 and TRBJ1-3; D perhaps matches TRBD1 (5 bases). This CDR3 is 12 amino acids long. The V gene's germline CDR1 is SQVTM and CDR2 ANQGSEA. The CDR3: CSVASGGTTIYF. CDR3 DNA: TGCAGCGTTGCTTCCGGGGGAACCACCATATATTTT.

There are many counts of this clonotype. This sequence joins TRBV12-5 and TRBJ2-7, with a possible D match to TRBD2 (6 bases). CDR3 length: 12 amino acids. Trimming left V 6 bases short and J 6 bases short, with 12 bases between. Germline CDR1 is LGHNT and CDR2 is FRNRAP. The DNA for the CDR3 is TGTGCTAGTGGATGGCGGGAAGGCGAGCAGTACTTC. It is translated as CASGWREGEQYF.

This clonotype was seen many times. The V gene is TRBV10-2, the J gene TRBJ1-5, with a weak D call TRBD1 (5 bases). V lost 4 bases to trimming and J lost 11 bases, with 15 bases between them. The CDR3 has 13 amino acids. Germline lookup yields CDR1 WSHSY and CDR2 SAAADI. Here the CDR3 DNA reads TGCGCCAGCAGTGGGAGACAGTTAGGGGCCCAGCATTTT. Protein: CASSGRQLGAQHF.

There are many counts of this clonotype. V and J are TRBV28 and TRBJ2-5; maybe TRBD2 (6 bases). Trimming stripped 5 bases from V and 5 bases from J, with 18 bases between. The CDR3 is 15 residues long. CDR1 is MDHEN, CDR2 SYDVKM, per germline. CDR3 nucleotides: TGTGCCAGCAGTCCCCTGGAGGGAGGAGGTGAGACCCAGTACTTC. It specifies CASSPLEGGGETQYF. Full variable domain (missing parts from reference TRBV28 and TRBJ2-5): DVKVTQSSRYLVKRTGEKVFLECVQDMDHENMFWYRQDPGLGLRLIYFSYDVKMKEKGDIPEGYSVSREKKERFSLILESASTNQTSMYLCASSPLEGGGETQYFGPGTRLLVL.

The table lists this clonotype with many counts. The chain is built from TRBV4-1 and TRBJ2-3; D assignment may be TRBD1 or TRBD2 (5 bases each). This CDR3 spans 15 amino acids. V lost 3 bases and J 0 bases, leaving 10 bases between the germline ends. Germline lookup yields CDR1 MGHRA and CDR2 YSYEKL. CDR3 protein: CASSHYRGSTDTQYF. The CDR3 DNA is TGCGCCAGCAGCCATTACCGGGGCAGCACAGATACGCAGTATTTT.

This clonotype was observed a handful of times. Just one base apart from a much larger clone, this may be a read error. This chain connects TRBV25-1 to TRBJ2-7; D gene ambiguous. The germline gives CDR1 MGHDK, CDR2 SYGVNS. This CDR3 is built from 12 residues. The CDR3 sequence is CASSAVSYGQYF. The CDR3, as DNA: TGTGCCAGCAGCGCCGTCAGCTACGGGCAGTACTTC.

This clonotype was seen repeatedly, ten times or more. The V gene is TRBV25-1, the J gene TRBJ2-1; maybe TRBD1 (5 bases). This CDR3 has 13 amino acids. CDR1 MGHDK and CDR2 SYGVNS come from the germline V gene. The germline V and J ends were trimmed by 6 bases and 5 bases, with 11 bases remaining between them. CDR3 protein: CASSDSRDNEQFF. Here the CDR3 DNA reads TGTGCCAGCAGCGATAGCAGGGACAATGAGCAGTTCTTC.

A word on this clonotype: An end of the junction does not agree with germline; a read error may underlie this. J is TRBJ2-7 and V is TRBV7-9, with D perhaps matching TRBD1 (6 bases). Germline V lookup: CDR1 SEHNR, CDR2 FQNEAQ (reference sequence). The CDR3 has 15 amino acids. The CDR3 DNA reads TGTGCCAGCAGCTTAGCGTCAGGGGAATACTACGGGCAGTACTTC. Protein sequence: CASSLASGEYYGQYF.

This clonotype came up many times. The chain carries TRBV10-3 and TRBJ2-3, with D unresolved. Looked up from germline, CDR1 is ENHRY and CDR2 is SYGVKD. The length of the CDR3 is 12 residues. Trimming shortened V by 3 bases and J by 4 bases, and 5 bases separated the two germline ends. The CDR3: CAISEQPDTQYF. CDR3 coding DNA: TGTGCCATCAGTGAACAGCCAGATACGCAGTATTTT.

The CDR3 region has the DNA TGTGCCAGCAGTTTATCGGGACAGGGGACCGCCTACGAGCAGTACTTC. Translation gives CASSLSGQGTAYEQYF. The chain joins TRBV27 to TRBJ2-7; TRBD1 matches at 10 bases. The CDR3 spans 16 residues. V dropped 0 bases and J dropped 2; count of bases not matched to a gene: 4. The V gene's germline CDR1 is MNHEY and CDR2 SMNVEV (reference sequence).

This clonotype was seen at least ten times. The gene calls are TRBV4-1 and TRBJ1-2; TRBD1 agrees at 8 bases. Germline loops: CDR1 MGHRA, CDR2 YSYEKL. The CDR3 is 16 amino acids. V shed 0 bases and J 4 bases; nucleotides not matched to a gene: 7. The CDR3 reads CASSQDFRGRAYGYTF. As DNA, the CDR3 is TGCGCCAGCAGCCAAGATTTCAGGGGGCGGGCCTATGGCTACACCTTC.

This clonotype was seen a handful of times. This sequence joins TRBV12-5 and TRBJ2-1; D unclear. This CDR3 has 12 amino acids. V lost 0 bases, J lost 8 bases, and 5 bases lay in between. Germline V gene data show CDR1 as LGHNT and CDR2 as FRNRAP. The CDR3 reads CASGLVGDEQFF. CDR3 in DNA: TGTGCTAGTGGTTTGGTAGGTGATGAGCAGTTCTTC.

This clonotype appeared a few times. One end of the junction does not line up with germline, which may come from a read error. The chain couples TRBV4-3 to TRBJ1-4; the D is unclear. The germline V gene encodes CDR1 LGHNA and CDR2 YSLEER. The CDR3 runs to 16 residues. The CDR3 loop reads CASNQDSAGPNEKLFF. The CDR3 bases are TGCGCCAGCAACCAAGATTCCGCAGGCCCTAATGAAAAACTGTTTTTT.